The clone carrying this T cell receptor beta chain came up many times. TCRdb called the RT-PCR reads again in MiXCR, with one record for every CDR3 protein. In the table there are 150,000 to 200,000 distinct CDR3 sequences, about 30% of which are singletons. The record originates from a study of patients and donors after allogeneic stem cell transplantation. CDR3 size: 12 residues. V shed 6 bases and J shed 1 base, with 6 bases lying between them. From germline, CDR1 is MNHEY and CDR2 SVGEGT. This TCR was recovered from a human donor who was either an allogeneic HSCT recipient or a stem cell or donor lymphocyte infusion donor (not recorded which). It is not recorded whose cells these are; they may come from a transplant donor. Sequencing input: blood, either unsorted or a sorted T cell fraction (not recorded which). V and J are TRBV6-2 or TRBV6-3 and TRBJ1-1; D unresolved. The DNA for the CDR3 is TGTGCCAGCAGATGCGGGAACACTGAAGCTTTCTTT. It specifies CASRCGNTEAFF.